This passage covers 2 T cell receptor beta chains from one sample sequenced in a study of blood T cell repertoires in COVID-19. Clones were sequenced by immunoSEQ multiplex PCR, and TCRdb holds only the in-frame ones, with some missing. Of about 150,000 clones in the sample, approximately 80% were seen once. Sequenced input: peripheral blood. The origin of the receptors is a man in his sixties with acute or convalescent COVID-19.

This clone was counted a few times. The CDR3 DNA is TGTGCCAGCAGCCCAGGGACAGGAATGGCGAACACTGAAGCTTTCTTT. Translation: CASSPGTGMANTEAFF. V is TRBV7-9 and J is TRBJ1-1; 8 bases agree with TRBD1. This CDR3 contains 16 residues. V dropped 5 bases and J dropped 1; count of bases not matched to a gene: 9. The germline V gene encodes CDR1 SEHNR and CDR2 FQNEAQ (reference sequence).

CDR3: CASSGDSNQPQHF. The DNA for the CDR3 is TGTGCCAGCTCAGGAGATAGCAATCAGCCCCAGCATTTT. The chain links TRBV18 to TRBJ1-5; no clear D gene. V lost 5 bases and J lost 0, with 5 bases in between. CDR1 KGHSH and CDR2 LQKENI come from the germline V gene. The CDR3 loop spans 13 amino acids.